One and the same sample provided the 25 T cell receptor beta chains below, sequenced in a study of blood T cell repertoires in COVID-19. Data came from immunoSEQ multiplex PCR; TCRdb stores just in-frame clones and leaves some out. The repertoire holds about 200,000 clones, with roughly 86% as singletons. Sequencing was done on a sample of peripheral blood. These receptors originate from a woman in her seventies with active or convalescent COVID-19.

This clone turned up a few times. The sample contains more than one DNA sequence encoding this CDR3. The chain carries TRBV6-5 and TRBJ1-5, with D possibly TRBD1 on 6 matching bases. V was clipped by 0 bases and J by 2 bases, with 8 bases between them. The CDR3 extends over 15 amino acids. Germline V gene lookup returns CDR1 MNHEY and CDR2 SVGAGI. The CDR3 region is CASSYSGAGNQPQHF. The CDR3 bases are TGTGCCAGCAGTTACTCGGGGGCTGGCAATCAGCCCCAGCATTTT.

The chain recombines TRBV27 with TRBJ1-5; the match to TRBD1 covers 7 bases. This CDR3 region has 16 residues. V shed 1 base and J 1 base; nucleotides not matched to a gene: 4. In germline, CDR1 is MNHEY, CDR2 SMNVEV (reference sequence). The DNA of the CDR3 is TGTGCCAGCAGTTTATTAGGGGGCAAGAGCAATCAGCCCCAGCATTTT. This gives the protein CASSLLGGKSNQPQHF.

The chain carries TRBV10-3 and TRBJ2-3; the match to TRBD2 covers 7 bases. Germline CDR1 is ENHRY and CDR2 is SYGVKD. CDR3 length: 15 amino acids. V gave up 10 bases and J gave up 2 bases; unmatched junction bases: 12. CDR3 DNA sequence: TGTGCCACCAGAGCGGGATACGGTGACACAGATACGCAGTATTTT. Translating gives CATRAGYGDTDTQYF.

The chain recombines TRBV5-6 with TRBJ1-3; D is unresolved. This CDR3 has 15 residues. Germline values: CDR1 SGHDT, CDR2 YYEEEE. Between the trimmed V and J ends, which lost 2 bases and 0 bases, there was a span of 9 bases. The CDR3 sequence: CASSFRGLSGNTIYF. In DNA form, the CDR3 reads TGTGCCAGCAGCTTTCGCGGGCTCTCTGGAAACACCATATATTTT.

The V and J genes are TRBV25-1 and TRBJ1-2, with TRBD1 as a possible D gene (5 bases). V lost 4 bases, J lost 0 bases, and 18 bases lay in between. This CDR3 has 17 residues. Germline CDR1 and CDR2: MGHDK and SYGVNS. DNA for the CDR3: TGTGCCAGCAGTGGGATCATGGGGCGGTGGGCTAACTATGGCTACACCTTC. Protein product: CASSGIMGRWANYGYTF.

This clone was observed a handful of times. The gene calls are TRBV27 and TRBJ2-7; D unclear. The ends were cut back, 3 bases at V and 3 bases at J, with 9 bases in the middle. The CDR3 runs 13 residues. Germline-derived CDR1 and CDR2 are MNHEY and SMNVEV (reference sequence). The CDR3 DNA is TGTGCCAGCAGTTTGCAAGCCCACTACGAGCAGTACTTC. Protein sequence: CASSLQAHYEQYF.

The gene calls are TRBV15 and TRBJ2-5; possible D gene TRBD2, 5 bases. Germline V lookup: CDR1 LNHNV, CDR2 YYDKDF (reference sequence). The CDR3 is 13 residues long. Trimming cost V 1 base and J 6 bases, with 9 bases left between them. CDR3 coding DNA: TGTGCCACCAGCAGAGGAAAGCGGCAGACCCAGTACTTC. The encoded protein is CATSRGKRQTQYF.

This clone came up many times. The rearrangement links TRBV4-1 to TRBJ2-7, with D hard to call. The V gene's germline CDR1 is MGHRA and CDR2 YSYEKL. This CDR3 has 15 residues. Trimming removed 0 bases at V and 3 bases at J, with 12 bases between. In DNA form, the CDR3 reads TGCGCCAGCAGCCAAGAGTTGTTGTTTAACTACGAGCAGTACTTC. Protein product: CASSQELLFNYEQYF.

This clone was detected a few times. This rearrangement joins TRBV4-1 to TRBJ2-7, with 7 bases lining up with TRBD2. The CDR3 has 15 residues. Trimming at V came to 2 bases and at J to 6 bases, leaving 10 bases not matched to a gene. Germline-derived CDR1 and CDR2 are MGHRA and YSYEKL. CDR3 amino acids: CASSQRSQPGGEQYF. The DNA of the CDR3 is TGCGCCAGCAGCCAACGGAGCCAGCCGGGGGGCGAGCAGTACTTC.

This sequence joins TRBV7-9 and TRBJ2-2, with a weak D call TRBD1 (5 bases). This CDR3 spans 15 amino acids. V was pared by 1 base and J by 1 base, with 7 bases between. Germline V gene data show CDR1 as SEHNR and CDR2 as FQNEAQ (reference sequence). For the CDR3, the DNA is TGTGCCAGCAGCTTAGGACAGATGAACACCGGGGAGCTGTTTTTT. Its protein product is CASSLGQMNTGELFF.

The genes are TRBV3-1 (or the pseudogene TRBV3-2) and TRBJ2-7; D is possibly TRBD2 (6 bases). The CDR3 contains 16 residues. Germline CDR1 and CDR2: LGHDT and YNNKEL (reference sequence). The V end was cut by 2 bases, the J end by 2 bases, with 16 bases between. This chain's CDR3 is CASSQSNSAGPYEQYF. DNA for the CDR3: TGTGCCAGCAGCCAATCAAACTCCGCGGGACCCTACGAGCAGTACTTC.

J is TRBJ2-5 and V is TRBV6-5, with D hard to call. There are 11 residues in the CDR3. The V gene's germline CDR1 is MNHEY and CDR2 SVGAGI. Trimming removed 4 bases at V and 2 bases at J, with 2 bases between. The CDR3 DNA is TGTGCCAGCAGTTCTCAAGAGACCCAGTACTTC. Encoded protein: CASSSQETQYF.

CDR3 nucleotide sequence: TGCGCCAGCAGTGAGAGGTTCAGGGATGACAATGAGCAGTTCTTC. The encoded protein is CASSERFRDDNEQFF. The V and J genes are TRBV10-1 and TRBJ2-1; D is perhaps TRBD1 (5 bases). The CDR3 extends over 15 amino acids. V lost 2 bases and J lost 5, with 13 bases in between. Germline CDR1 WNHNN, CDR2 SYGVQD (reference sequence).

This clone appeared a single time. The CDR3 loop is CASSKELNTEAFF. DNA of the CDR3: TGTGCCAGCAGTAAGGAGTTGAACACTGAAGCTTTCTTT. V is TRBV6-5 and J is TRBJ1-1, with no clear D. CDR3 length: 13 amino acids. Germline CDR1 and CDR2: MNHEY and SVGAGI. V lost 5 bases, J lost 0 bases, and 7 bases lay in between.

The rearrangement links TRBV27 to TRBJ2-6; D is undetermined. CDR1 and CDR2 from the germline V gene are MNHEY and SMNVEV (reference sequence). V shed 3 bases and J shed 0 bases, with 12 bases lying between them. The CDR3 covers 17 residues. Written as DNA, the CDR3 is TGTGCCAGCAGTTTCCTCCCTCTGTACTCTGGGGCCAACGTCCTGACTTTC. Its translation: CASSFLPLYSGANVLTF.

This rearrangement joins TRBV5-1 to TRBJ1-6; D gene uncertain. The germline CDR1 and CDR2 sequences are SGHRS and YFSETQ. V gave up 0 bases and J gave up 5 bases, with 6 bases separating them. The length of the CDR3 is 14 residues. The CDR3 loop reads CASSLDANNSPLHF. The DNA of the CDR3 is TGCGCCAGCAGCTTGGACGCGAATAATTCACCCCTCCACTTT. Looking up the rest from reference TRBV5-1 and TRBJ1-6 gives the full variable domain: KAGVTQTPRYLIKTRGQQVTLSCSPISGHRSVSWYQQTPGQGLQFLFEYFSETQRNKGNFPGRFSGRQFSNSRSEMNVSTLELGDSALYLCASSLDANNSPLHFGNGTRLTVT.

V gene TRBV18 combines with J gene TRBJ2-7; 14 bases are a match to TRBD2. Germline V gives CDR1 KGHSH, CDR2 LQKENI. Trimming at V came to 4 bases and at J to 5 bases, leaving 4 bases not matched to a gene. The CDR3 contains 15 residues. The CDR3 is CASSLTSGRADEQYF. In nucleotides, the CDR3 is TGTGCCAGCTCACTGACTAGCGGGAGGGCCGACGAGCAGTACTTC.

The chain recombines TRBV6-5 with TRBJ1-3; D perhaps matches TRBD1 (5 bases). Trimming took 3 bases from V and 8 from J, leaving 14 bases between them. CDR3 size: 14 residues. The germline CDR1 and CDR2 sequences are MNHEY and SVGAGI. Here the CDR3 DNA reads TGTGCCAGCAGTTATTCCAGGGTAACGGACACCATATATTTT. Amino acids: CASSYSRVTDTIYF.

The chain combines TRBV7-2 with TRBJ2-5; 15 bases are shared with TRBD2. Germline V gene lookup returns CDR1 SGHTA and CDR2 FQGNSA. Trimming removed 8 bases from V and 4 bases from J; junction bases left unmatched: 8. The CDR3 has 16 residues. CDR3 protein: CASARGLAGGRETQYF. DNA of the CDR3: TGTGCCAGCGCTCGGGGACTAGCGGGAGGTAGAGAGACCCAGTACTTC.

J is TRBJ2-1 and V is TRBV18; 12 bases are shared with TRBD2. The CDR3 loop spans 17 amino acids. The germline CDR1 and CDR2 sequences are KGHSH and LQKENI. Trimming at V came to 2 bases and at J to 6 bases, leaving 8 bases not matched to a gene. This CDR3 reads CASSPTTLAGGRNEQFF. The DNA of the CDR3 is TGTGCCAGCTCACCAACAACTCTAGCGGGAGGGCGCAATGAGCAGTTCTTC. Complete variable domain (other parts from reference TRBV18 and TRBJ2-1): NAGVMQNPRHLVRRRGQEARLRCSPMKGHSHVYWYRQLPEEGLKFMVYLQKENIIDESGMPKERFSAEFPKEGPSILRIQQVVRGDSAAYFCASSPTTLAGGRNEQFFGPGTRLTVL.

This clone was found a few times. The CDR3 nucleotides are TGTGCCAGCAGTTTATATGGGTTCGGACAGGGTTTCACTGAAGCTTTCTTT. The encoded protein is CASSLYGFGQGFTEAFF. V and J are TRBV28 and TRBJ1-1; TRBD1 agrees at 8 bases. In germline, CDR1 is MDHEN, CDR2 SYDVKM. The CDR3 extends over 17 amino acids. The ends lost 1 base at V and 4 bases at J; junction bases unmatched: 11.

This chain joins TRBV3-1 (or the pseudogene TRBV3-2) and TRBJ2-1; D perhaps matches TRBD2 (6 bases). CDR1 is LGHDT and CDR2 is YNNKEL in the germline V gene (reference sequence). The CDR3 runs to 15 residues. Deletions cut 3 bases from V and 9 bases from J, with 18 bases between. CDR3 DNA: TGTGCCAGCAGCCAGAATAGTTGGGGGGTAGGTGAGCAGTTCTTC. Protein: CASSQNSWGVGEQFF.

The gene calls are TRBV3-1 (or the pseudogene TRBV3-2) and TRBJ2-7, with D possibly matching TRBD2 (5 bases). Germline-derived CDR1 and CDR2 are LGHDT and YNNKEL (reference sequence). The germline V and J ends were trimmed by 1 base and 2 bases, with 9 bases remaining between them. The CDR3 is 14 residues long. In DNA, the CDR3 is TGTGCCAGCAGCCAAGTCAGCGGCGCCTACGAGCAGTACTTC. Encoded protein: CASSQVSGAYEQYF.

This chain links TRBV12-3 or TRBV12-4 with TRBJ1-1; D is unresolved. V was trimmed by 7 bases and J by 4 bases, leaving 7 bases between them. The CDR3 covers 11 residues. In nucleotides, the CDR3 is TGTGCCAGCAAAGCCCGCACTGAAGCTTTCTTT. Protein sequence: CASKARTEAFF.

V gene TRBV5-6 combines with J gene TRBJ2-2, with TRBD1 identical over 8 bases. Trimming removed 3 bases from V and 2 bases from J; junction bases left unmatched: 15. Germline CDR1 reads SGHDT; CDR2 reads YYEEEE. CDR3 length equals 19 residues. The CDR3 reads CASSYPVALGTGNTGELFF. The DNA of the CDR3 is TGTGCCAGCAGCTACCCGGTAGCGTTAGGGACAGGAAACACCGGGGAGCTGTTTTTT.